A single TCR beta chain is shown here with its context. The antigen is undetermined. The CDR3 totals 20 residues. CDR1 MNHEY and CDR2 SVGEGT come from the germline V gene. The V segment lost 2 bases and the J segment 1 base; nucleotides outside the gene matches: 18. This entry comes from a study of T-cell reconstitution after alpha-beta-depleted transplantation in children. General study findings and limits: Among T cells one year after transplant, newly produced cells accounted for most counts and diversity.

Unique molecular identifiers were used to barcode this TCRbeta library. TCRdb used MiXCR to reprocess the PCR reads, holding one entry per CDR3 protein. The sample carries approximately 500,000 distinct CDR3 sequences, about a quarter recorded once. This sequence joins TRBV6-2 or TRBV6-3 and TRBJ2-7; TRBD1 matches 9 bases. This TCR was recovered from a boy under two years old with Wiskott-Aldrich syndrome, due to receive a stem cell transplant. The input for sequencing was PBMCs, taken before TCRalphabeta/CD19-depleted stem cell transplant. The CDR3 DNA reads TGTGCCAGCAGTTACGCCGGGACAGGGTCCAATAGCGTGAATTCCTACGAGCAGTACTTC. This gives the protein CASSYAGTGSNSVNSYEQYF.